The 18 T cell receptor beta chains reported below all come from one sample, sequenced in a study of blood T cell repertoires in COVID-19. This table comes from immunoSEQ multiplex PCR, and its TCRdb copy is limited to in-frame clones, with some not included. The table records roughly 250,000 clones, approximately 86% of them present only once. The source material was PBMCs or T cells enriched from blood (not recorded which). Receptor source: a woman aged 30 to 39 with acute COVID-19.

The V and J genes are TRBV7-9 and TRBJ1-4; D is ambiguous. Per germline, CDR1 SEHNR and CDR2 FQNEAQ (reference sequence). V lost 3 bases to trimming and J lost 4 bases, with 6 bases between them. This CDR3 contains 13 residues. Written as DNA, the CDR3 is TGTGCCAGCAGCTTGGGGAGTAATGAAAAACTGTTTTTT. This translates into CASSLGSNEKLFF.

The chain combines TRBV4-2 with TRBJ1-1; 8 nucleotides agree with TRBD1. The CDR3 is 18 amino acids. J lost 0 bases, V lost 2 bases, and 11 bases had no gene match. Germline loops: CDR1 LGHNA, CDR2 YNFKEQ. The CDR3 nucleotides read TGTGCCAGCAGCCAACAGGGCCCAGGGGGCTCTATGAACACTGAAGCTTTCTTT. Translating it yields CASSQQGPGGSMNTEAFF.

This clone was observed a single time. The chain is built from TRBV11-1 and TRBJ1-1; D might be TRBD1 (6 bases). The V gene lost 1 base and the J gene lost 0 bases, with 12 bases spanning the gap. This CDR3 spans 16 amino acids. The germline V gene encodes CDR1 SGHAT and CDR2 FQDESV (reference sequence). CDR3 amino acids: CASSLEGQGLNTEAFF. CDR3 sequence (DNA): TGTGCCAGCAGCTTAGAAGGCCAGGGGCTGAACACTGAAGCTTTCTTT.

The chain links TRBV13 to TRBJ1-3, with D possibly being TRBD1 (6 bases). The germline gives CDR1 PRHDT, CDR2 FYEKMQ (reference sequence). The V gene lost 0 bases and the J gene lost 1 base, with 10 bases spanning the gap. The CDR3 is 16 amino acids. The CDR3 sequence is CASSLGTGTSGNTIYF. Written as DNA, the CDR3 is TGTGCCAGCAGCTTAGGAACAGGGACATCTGGAAACACCATATATTTT. The variable domain in full, with the rest retrieved from reference TRBV13 and TRBJ1-3, is AAGVIQSPRHLIKEKRETATLKCYPIPRHDTVYWYQQGPGQDPQFLISFYEKMQSDKGSIPDRFSAQQFSDYHSELNMSSLELGDSALYFCASSLGTGTSGNTIYFGEGSWLTVV.

This clone was observed once. The V call is TRBV18, the J call TRBJ2-2, with D maybe TRBD1 (5 bases). The germline V gene encodes CDR1 KGHSH and CDR2 LQKENI. The germline V and J ends were trimmed by 0 bases and 1 base, with 12 bases remaining between them. CDR3 size: 17 residues. This CDR3 is CASSPPMGPGNTGELFF. DNA for the CDR3: TGTGCCAGCTCACCACCGATGGGGCCAGGGAACACCGGGGAGCTGTTTTTT.

The V call is TRBV18, the J call TRBJ1-6; D gene unclear. CDR1 and CDR2 from the germline V gene are KGHSH and LQKENI. Deletions cut 3 bases from V and 9 bases from J, with 15 bases between. The CDR3 loop spans 15 amino acids. DNA of the CDR3: TGTGCCAGCTCACCTTCTGGAGCACCTATTTCACCCCTCCACTTT. This translates into CASSPSGAPISPLHF.

The chain is built from TRBV6-6 and TRBJ1-6; 7 bases are a match to TRBD1. The V and J ends lost 6 bases and 6 bases, in that order; junction bases with no gene match: 5. This CDR3 is built from 14 residues. Germline V gene data show CDR1 as MNHNY and CDR2 as SVGAGI (reference sequence). The CDR3 DNA reads as TGTGCCAGCAGGGGGAACAGGGGTAATTCACCCCTCCACTTT. Translated, it gives CASRGNRGNSPLHF.

This clone has more than one count but fewer than ten. The chain employs TRBV7-8 and TRBJ2-1; 11 positions match TRBD2. Losses at the gene ends were 5 bases for V and 3 bases for J; bases not matched to a gene: 9. CDR3 length: 17 residues. Germline V gene lookup returns CDR1 SGHVS and CDR2 FQNEAQ. The DNA of the CDR3 is TGTGCCAGCAGCACCCGGATAGCGGGGGGGATCTACAATGAGCAGTTCTTC. Encoded protein: CASSTRIAGGIYNEQFF.

V and J are TRBV10-3 and TRBJ2-1, with D possibly matching TRBD2 (6 bases). Germline V gene sequence: CDR1 ENHRY, CDR2 SYGVKD. The V and J ends lost 7 bases and 6 bases respectively, with 16 bases between them. The CDR3 covers 14 residues. The CDR3 spells CAINPAGTPNEQFF. The DNA of the CDR3 is TGTGCCATCAACCCCGCCGGGACTCCCAATGAGCAGTTCTTC.

The chain links TRBV27 to TRBJ2-5; 12 bases map to TRBD2. V dropped 3 bases and J dropped 6; count of bases not matched to a gene: 8. The CDR3 is 16 residues long. Germline values: CDR1 MNHEY, CDR2 SMNVEV (reference sequence). The CDR3 loop is CASSLATSGRRQTQYF. CDR3 nucleotide sequence: TGTGCCAGCAGTTTGGCCACTAGCGGGAGGCGGCAGACCCAGTACTTC.

The V gene is TRBV5-1, the J gene TRBJ2-7, with 9 bases identical to TRBD1. CDR3 size: 19 residues. Unmatched junction bases numbered 17, after V lost 4 bases and J lost 0 bases. Looked up from germline, CDR1 is SGHRS and CDR2 is YFSETQ. The CDR3 DNA reads as TGCGCCAGCAGCACCACAGGGGGCCGTGGGAGAGGGAGCTCCTACGAGCAGTACTTC. Encoded protein: CASSTTGGRGRGSSYEQYF.

In its sample, this clone was seen once. The chain uses TRBV30 and TRBJ2-7; tentative D call: TRBD2 (5 bases). The germline V gene has CDR1 GTSNPN and CDR2 SVGIG (reference sequence). V lost 4 bases and J lost 2, with 12 bases in between. The CDR3 is 13 residues long. CDR3 residues: CAWKRTGTYEQYF. The CDR3 nucleotides read TGTGCCTGGAAAAGAACGGGGACCTACGAGCAGTACTTC.

The genes are TRBV6-5 and TRBJ2-7; 7 nucleotides agree with TRBD2. The CDR3 is made up of 15 amino acids. CDR1 is MNHEY, CDR2 SVGAGI, per germline. Trimming removed 0 bases from V and 0 bases from J; junction bases left unmatched: 2. Here the CDR3 reads CASSYSGGSSYEQYF. The DNA for the CDR3 is TGTGCCAGCAGTTACTCGGGGGGGAGCTCCTACGAGCAGTACTTC.

This clone appeared a single time. The rearrangement uses TRBV12-3 or TRBV12-4 and TRBJ1-6; D might be TRBD1 (6 bases). This CDR3 comprises 13 residues. Trimming pared 6 bases from V and 10 bases from J, leaving 13 bases between. The CDR3 region is CASSEQGRSPLHF. The CDR3 DNA is TGTGCCAGCAGCGAACAGGGTAGGTCACCCCTCCACTTT.

The rearrangement joins TRBV7-9 to TRBJ1-4, with D hard to call. The V gene's germline CDR1 is SEHNR and CDR2 FQNEAQ (reference sequence). Trimming stripped 3 bases from V and 8 bases from J, with 13 bases between. The CDR3 length is 14 residues. The chain's CDR3 is CASSLREPIEKLFF. Written as DNA, the CDR3 is TGTGCCAGCAGCTTGCGGGAGCCGATCGAAAAACTGTTTTTT.

The V and J genes are TRBV7-9 and TRBJ1-1; tentative D call: TRBD1 (5 bases). The CDR3 length is 15 residues. Germline V gene data show CDR1 as SEHNR and CDR2 as FQNEAQ (reference sequence). Trimming removed 5 bases at V and 0 bases at J, with 13 bases between. The CDR3 loop reads CASSLDRHMNTEAFF. The DNA for the CDR3 is TGTGCCAGCAGCCTTGACAGACACATGAACACTGAAGCTTTCTTT.

The V call is TRBV5-1, the J call TRBJ1-1; D is uncertain. Trimming stripped 4 bases from V and 1 base from J, with 17 bases between. From germline, CDR1 is SGHRS and CDR2 YFSETQ. This CDR3 is 16 amino acids long. CDR3 loop: CASSLGGRVQNTEAFF. The CDR3 nucleotides are TGCGCCAGCAGCCTGGGAGGTCGGGTCCAGAACACTGAAGCTTTCTTT.

The CDR3 region has the DNA TGCAGCGTCACCGGACTGATAACCTACGAGCAGTACTTC. Translated, it gives CSVTGLITYEQYF. The chain uses TRBV29-1 and TRBJ2-7; possibly TRBD2 for D (5 bases). CDR3 length equals 13 residues. V was cut by 6 bases and J by 2 bases, with 14 bases left in between. The germline V gene encodes CDR1 SQVTM and CDR2 ANQGSEA.